This is a list of T cell receptor beta chains from one sample in a study of sequential checkpoint blockade in melanoma. Assay: immunoSEQ multiplex PCR; the TCRdb copy retains only in-frame clones and omits some. Among about 4,800 clones listed, around 55% were seen once. Here the sequenced sample was CD8+ T cells sorted from blood (inferred from file names), taken from a patient given nivolumab and ipilimumab in sequence. The receptors were gathered from a human donor with melanoma. The CDR3 runs from the conserved cysteine through the conserved F or W. Each record gives: V gene, J gene, clone size, D gene, CDR3 protein, CDR3 DNA. D genes are given only for firm matches. Clone size, where shown, is once, few, many, or a class for clones that have expanded.

TRBV27	TRBJ1-2	NA	NA	CASSGRYYGYTF	TGTGCCAGCAGTGGGCGTTACTATGGCTACACCTTC
TRBV5-1	TRBJ1-2	once	NA	CASSLEGVRYGYTF	TGCGCCAGCAGCTTGGAAGGGGTTCGGTATGGCTACACCTTC
TRBV28	TRBJ1-4	NA	TRBD1	CASSPLQVQDRSNEKLFF	TGTGCCAGCAGTCCCCTCCAGGTCCAGGACAGGAGTAATGAAAAACTGTTTTTT
TRBV11-2	TRBJ2-7	once	NA	CASSLAPAGYEQYF	TGTGCCAGCAGCTTAGCCCCAGCGGGCTACGAGCAGTACTTC
TRBV28	TRBJ1-2	NA	NA	CASSLGRILAGYTF	TGTGCCAGCAGTTTAGGCAGGATCCTAGCTGGCTACACCTTC
TRBV6-5	TRBJ2-5	NA	NA	CASSGGVEETQYF	TGTGCCAGCAGCGGCGGGGTGGAAGAGACCCAGTACTTC
TRBV7-2	TRBJ2-1	NA	NA	CASSPRLEGNEQFF	TGTGCCAGCAGCCCCCGGTTGGAGGGGAATGAGCAGTTCTTC
TRBV27	TRBJ1-3	NA	NA	CASSAGGLSGNTIYF	TGTGCCAGCAGCGCGGGGGGCCTCTCTGGAAACACCATATATTTT
TRBV7-3	TRBJ1-5	NA	TRBD1	CASSSQRRQGRQPQHF	TGTGCCAGCAGCTCCCAACGGAGACAGGGAAGGCAGCCCCAGCATTTT
TRBV7-2	TRBJ1-5	NA	TRBD1	CASSLQGAENQPQHF	TGTGCCAGCAGCTTACAGGGGGCTGAGAATCAGCCCCAGCATTTT
TRBV30	TRBJ1-6	NA	NA	CAFTDNSPLHF	TGTGCCTTTACAGATAATTCACCCCTCCACTTT